This TCR beta chain was profiled in a study of T cell clonotyping in hematopoietic cell transplantation. Whole-study findings and limits: No sorting was done, leaving CD4 and CD8 contributions mixed. Recipient TCR diversity dropped after transplant; expanded clonotypes rose from day 30 to 180. At the given depth, recipient repertoires were over 97% de novo clonotypes.

Sequencing was performed with immunoSEQ multiplex PCR; in TCRdb, only in-frame clones are kept and a portion is missing. This sample carries 5,000 or so clones, 94% of them seen once, and the ten largest clones take more than 6%. This clone was seen just once. No antigen is known for it. Trimming shortened V by 2 bases and J by 3 bases, and 7 bases separated the two germline ends. Germline V lookup: CDR1 GTSNPN, CDR2 SVGIG (reference sequence). The CDR3 is made up of 12 amino acids. The specimen comprised PBMCs, sampled 180 days after allogeneic stem cell transplant. The receptor comes from a male patient aged 55 to 70 who had an allogeneic stem cell transplant from a related donor, so the T cells may come from the graft donor. Some clones in this sample may be carry-over from other donors' samples. The chain carries TRBV30 and TRBJ1-1; D is ambiguous. The CDR3 DNA reads TGTGCCTGGAGTCCCCTTTACACTGAAGCTTTCTTT. This translates into CAWSPLYTEAFF.